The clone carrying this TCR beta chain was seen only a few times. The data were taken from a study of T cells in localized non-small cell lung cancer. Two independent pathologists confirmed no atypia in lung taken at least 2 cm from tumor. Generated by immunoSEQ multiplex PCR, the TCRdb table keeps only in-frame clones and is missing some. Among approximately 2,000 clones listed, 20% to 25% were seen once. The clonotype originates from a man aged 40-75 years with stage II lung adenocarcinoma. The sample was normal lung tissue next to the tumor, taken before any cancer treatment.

The CDR3 DNA reads TGCGCCAGCAGCCGGCAGGGGCATCAGCCCCAGCATTTT. It is translated as CASSRQGHQPQHF. The chain combines TRBV4-1 with TRBJ1-5; possible D gene TRBD1, 6 bases. With 4 bases removed from V and 5 bases from J, the gap between germline ends came to 9 bases. Per the germline V gene, CDR1 is MGHRA and CDR2 is YSYEKL. The length of the CDR3 is 13 residues.